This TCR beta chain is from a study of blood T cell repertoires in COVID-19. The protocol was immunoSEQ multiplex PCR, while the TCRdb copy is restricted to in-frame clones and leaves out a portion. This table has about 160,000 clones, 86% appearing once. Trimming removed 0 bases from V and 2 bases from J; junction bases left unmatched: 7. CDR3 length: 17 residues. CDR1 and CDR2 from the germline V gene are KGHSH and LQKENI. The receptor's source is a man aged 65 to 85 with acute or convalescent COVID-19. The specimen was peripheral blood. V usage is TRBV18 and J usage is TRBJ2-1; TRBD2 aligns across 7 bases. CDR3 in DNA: TGTGCCAGCTCACCACCGTGGGAGGGGATAACCTACAATGAGCAGTTCTTC. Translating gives CASSPPWEGITYNEQFF.